One sample yielded the 23 T cell receptor beta chains listed below, sequenced in a study of T cell responses to AZD1222 COVID-19 vaccine. TCRdb's table, derived via immunoSEQ multiplex PCR, lists solely in-frame clones and lacks some. Of roughly 50,000 clones listed, roughly 90% are singletons. The specimen was peripheral blood, collected 28 days after the second AZD1222 dose. Receptor source: an adult who received the AZD1222 COVID-19 vaccine.

This chain uses TRBV6-6 with TRBJ2-3, with 14 bases that match TRBD2. Per germline, CDR1 MNHNY and CDR2 SVGAGI (reference sequence). V dropped 5 bases and J dropped 2; count of bases not matched to a gene: 6. The CDR3 totals 17 residues. CDR3 nucleotide sequence: TGTGCCAGCAGTCACGGGGGACTAGCGGGGGACACAGATACGCAGTATTTT. This encodes CASSHGGLAGDTDTQYF.

The chain couples TRBV29-1 to TRBJ2-5, with D perhaps given as TRBD1 or TRBD2 (6 bases each). The length of the CDR3 is 13 residues. The ends were cut back, 8 bases at V and 3 bases at J, with 16 bases in the middle. Germline loops: CDR1 SQVTM, CDR2 ANQGSEA. As DNA, the CDR3 is TGCAGCTCGACCCGGGGGCCGGAAGAGACCCAGTACTTC. Residues: CSSTRGPEETQYF.

The CDR3 sequence is CASSLDQDEQYF. CDR3 in DNA: TGTGCCAGCAGCTTAGATCAGGACGAGCAGTACTTC. The rearrangement links TRBV7-9 to TRBJ2-7, with unresolved D. There are 12 residues in the CDR3. CDR1 and CDR2 (germline): SEHNR, FQNEAQ (reference sequence). The V end was cut by 1 base, the J end by 5 bases, with 6 bases between.

V is TRBV29-1 and J is TRBJ1-2; TRBD1 is a possible D gene (6 bases). Trimming pared 2 bases from V and 8 bases from J, leaving 12 bases between. Germline V CDR1 and CDR2: SQVTM, ANQGSEA. This CDR3 comprises 12 residues. This CDR3 is CSVELSGEGYTF. Here the CDR3 DNA reads TGCAGCGTTGAACTCTCAGGGGAGGGCTACACCTTC. The entire variable domain, with the rest obtained from reference TRBV29-1 and TRBJ1-2, is as follows: SAVISQKPSRDICQRGTSLTIQCQVDSQVTMMFWYRQQPGQSLTLIATANQGSEATYESGFVIDKFPISRPNLTFSTLTVSNMSPEDSSIYLCSVELSGEGYTFGSGTRLTVV.

The J gene is TRBJ2-1, the V gene TRBV28, with D maybe TRBD1 (7 bases). This CDR3 region has 14 residues. V dropped 7 bases and J dropped 2 bases, with 12 bases sitting between them. The germline CDR1 and CDR2 sequences are MDHEN and SYDVKM. The CDR3 coding sequence is TGTGCCAGCAACCCAGGGGGGACCTACAATGAGCAGTTCTTC. Its protein is CASNPGGTYNEQFF. The variable domain in full, completed from reference TRBV28 and TRBJ2-1, reads DVKVTQSSRYLVKRTGEKVFLECVQDMDHENMFWYRQDPGLGLRLIYFSYDVKMKEKGDIPEGYSVSREKKERFSLILESASTNQTSMYLCASNPGGTYNEQFFGPGTRLTVL.

This chain links TRBV2 with TRBJ2-5; D is perhaps TRBD2 (6 bases). The germline V and J ends were trimmed by 8 bases and 10 bases, with 23 bases remaining between them. This CDR3 spans 14 amino acids. Germline CDR1 is SNHLY and CDR2 is FYNNEI. CDR3 in amino acids: CASSGVDSGRDQYF. As DNA, the CDR3 is TGTGCCAGCTCGGGGGTAGATTCTGGTAGGGACCAGTACTTC.

This rearrangement joins TRBV7-2 to TRBJ1-1; 8 nucleotides agree with TRBD1. Losses at the gene ends were 3 bases for V and 4 bases for J; bases not matched to a gene: 1. The CDR3 is 13 amino acids. Germline CDR1 is SGHTA and CDR2 is FQGNSA. CDR3 nucleotide sequence: TGTGCCAGCAGCTTGACAGGGGCCACTGAAGCTTTCTTT. This encodes CASSLTGATEAFF.

The chain is built from TRBV9 and TRBJ2-3; D unresolved. The CDR3 is 11 residues long. Deletions cut 7 bases from V and 2 bases from J, with 5 bases between. In germline, CDR1 is SGDLS, CDR2 YYNGEE. The CDR3 DNA reads as TGTGCCAGCGGATTCACAGATACGCAGTATTTT. Its protein is CASGFTDTQYF.

This clone has a single count. The V and J genes are TRBV2 and TRBJ2-6; D gene ambiguous. V lost 6 bases and J 1 base, leaving 7 bases between the germline ends. The CDR3 length is 14 residues. Germline CDR1 SNHLY, CDR2 FYNNEI. The CDR3 DNA reads as TGTGCCAGCAGGCTGTCATCTGGGGCCAACGTCCTGACTTTC. Protein sequence: CASRLSSGANVLTF.

This chain uses TRBV11-2 with TRBJ1-1, with D possibly TRBD1 on 5 matching bases. Between the trimmed V and J ends, which lost 4 bases and 2 bases, there was a span of 17 bases. This CDR3 has 16 amino acids. Germline values: CDR1 SGHAT, CDR2 FQNNGV. The CDR3 DNA follows: TGTGCCAGCAGCTCTGGTGACTGGGACTTCAACACTGAAGCTTTCTTT. Protein: CASSSGDWDFNTEAFF.

The V and J genes are TRBV23-1 and TRBJ1-1; TRBD1 matches at 7 bases. TRBV23-1 is sorted into the ORF group, with uncertain function. This CDR3 region has 16 residues. Germline trimming cut 2 bases from V and 1 base from J; bases unmatched to any gene: 7. CDR3 DNA: TGCGCCAGCAGTCAAATTTTCCGGGACAGGAACACTGAAGCTTTCTTT. Residues: CASSQIFRDRNTEAFF.

This clone was detected only once. The V call is TRBV5-1, the J call TRBJ1-5; D is possibly TRBD1 (5 bases). Between the trimmed V and J ends, which lost 0 bases and 3 bases, there was a span of 10 bases. The CDR3 covers 15 residues. Germline CDR1 is SGHRS and CDR2 is YFSETQ. CDR3 sequence (DNA): TGCGCCAGCAGCTTGGCCGGGGGAATCAATCAGCCCCAGCATTTT. This translates into CASSLAGGINQPQHF.

The chain couples TRBV14 to TRBJ1-1, with no clear D. Germline V gene sequence: CDR1 SGHDN, CDR2 FVKESK. The CDR3 is 13 residues long. Deletions cut 0 bases from V and 5 bases from J, with 7 bases between. The CDR3 DNA is TGTGCCAGCAGCCAAGATCCGGGGACTGAAGCTTTCTTT. Translated, it gives CASSQDPGTEAFF.

This clone occurred once. This chain uses TRBV28 with TRBJ2-1, with 11 bases identical to TRBD2. V dropped 3 bases and J dropped 6; count of bases not matched to a gene: 10. Looked up from germline, CDR1 is MDHEN and CDR2 is SYDVKM. The CDR3 consists of 17 residues. In DNA form, the CDR3 reads TGTGCCAGCAGTTTGTACCTTAGCGGGAGGGCCGCCAATGAGCAGTTCTTC. This gives the protein CASSLYLSGRAANEQFF.

This sequence joins TRBV5-4 and TRBJ2-1; perhaps D is TRBD1 or TRBD2 (6 bases each). Per the germline V gene, CDR1 is SGHNT and CDR2 is YYREEE (reference sequence). The V and J ends lost 4 bases and 2 bases respectively, with 13 bases between them. The CDR3 consists of 15 residues. CDR3 protein: CASSEGGGTYNEQFF. CDR3 DNA: TGTGCCAGCAGCGAAGGAGGGGGGACCTACAATGAGCAGTTCTTC.

The V call is TRBV5-1, the J call TRBJ1-3; 7 nucleotides align to TRBD1. The CDR3 totals 18 residues. Germline loops: CDR1 SGHRS, CDR2 YFSETQ. J gave up 0 bases and V 4 bases, and 13 bases lay outside the gene matches. CDR3 nucleotide sequence: TGCGCCAGCAGCCGGGGCCCGCCGGACAGGAGCTCTGGAAACACCATATATTTT. It codes for CASSRGPPDRSSGNTIYF.

This clone was counted once. V and J are TRBV7-2 and TRBJ2-5; TRBD1 is a possible D gene (6 bases). Germline CDR1 is SGHTA and CDR2 is FQGNSA. The CDR3 has 15 amino acids. Trimming cost V 5 bases and J 2 bases, with 15 bases left between them. CDR3 nucleotides: TGTGCCAGCAGCCAGGGGTGGGGAAAACAAGAGACCCAGTACTTC. Residues: CASSQGWGKQETQYF.

The rearrangement links TRBV2 to TRBJ2-3; perhaps TRBD2 as D (5 bases). The V gene lost 6 bases and the J gene lost 0 bases, with 10 bases spanning the gap. CDR1 is SNHLY and CDR2 is FYNNEI in the germline V gene. The CDR3 runs 14 residues. This chain's CDR3 is CASRETRSTDTQYF. The CDR3 DNA reads TGTGCCAGCAGGGAAACTAGAAGCACAGATACGCAGTATTTT.

V usage is TRBV27 and J usage is TRBJ1-6, with 8 bases that match TRBD1. Germline-derived CDR1 and CDR2 are MNHEY and SMNVEV (reference sequence). V was pared by 5 bases and J by 9 bases, with 6 bases of the junction left unmatched. The CDR3 length is 14 residues. The CDR3 is CASSKQGDGSPLHF. The CDR3 DNA reads as TGTGCCAGCAGTAAACAGGGGGATGGTTCACCCCTCCACTTT.

This rearrangement joins TRBV15 to TRBJ2-2, with D unclear. V lost 5 bases and J 6 bases, leaving 13 bases between the germline ends. There are 14 residues in the CDR3. Germline-derived CDR1 and CDR2 are LNHNV and YYDKDF (reference sequence). In nucleotides, the CDR3 is TGTGCCACCAGCCGGCGGTTGGATCCCGGGGAGCTGTTTTTT. Translation gives CATSRRLDPGELFF.

The CDR3 spells CASSHAGRYRLAKNIQYF. The CDR3 bases are TGCGCCAGCAGCCATGCTGGGCGGTACCGGCTAGCCAAAAACATTCAGTACTTC. The rearrangement uses TRBV4-1 and TRBJ2-4; unclear D gene. CDR3 length equals 18 residues. Germline lookup yields CDR1 MGHRA and CDR2 YSYEKL. The V end lost 3 bases, the J end lost 0 bases, and 18 bases lay between the germline ends.

The chain recombines TRBV27 with TRBJ2-7, with a possible D match to TRBD1 (5 bases). Trimming took off 6 bases at V and 2 bases at J, with 11 bases between the two ends. The germline V gene has CDR1 MNHEY and CDR2 SMNVEV (reference sequence). The CDR3 runs to 13 residues. The DNA of the CDR3 is TGTGCCAGCAGCTCGACAGCCGCCTACGAGCAGTACTTC. Translating it yields CASSSTAAYEQYF.

The gene calls are TRBV27 and TRBJ2-3, with no clear D. From germline, CDR1 is MNHEY and CDR2 SMNVEV (reference sequence). Trimming took off 4 bases at V and 2 bases at J, with 10 bases between the two ends. There are 14 residues in the CDR3. The DNA for the CDR3 is TGTGCCAGCAGTTATTCAGACACCACAGATACGCAGTATTTT. Protein product: CASSYSDTTDTQYF.